The entry below describes one T cell receptor beta chain. The V end lost 5 bases, the J end lost 7 bases, and 12 bases lay between the germline ends. Germline V CDR1 and CDR2: LNHDA, SQIVND (reference sequence). The CDR3 covers 14 residues. The data stem from a study of blood T cell repertoires in COVID-19. The wider study: Collection of acute and convalescent COVID-19 samples took place in the United States, Italy and Spain. PBMCs, B-cell-depleted T cells, or T cells provided the cDNA or gDNA that made up the material.

Original processing notes: Estimation of nucleated cell counts was performed using reference gene primer amplification. Generated by immunoSEQ multiplex PCR, the TCRdb table keeps only in-frame clones and is missing some. V and J calls and clone size follow that table, whereas D and trimming were derived from the DNA. The sample lists fewer than 300,000 clones, around 78% seen once, with under 3% in the top ten. The sample comprised peripheral blood. This clonotype was obtained from a woman aged 70-85 years with active or convalescent COVID-19. The chain employs TRBV19 and TRBJ1-6; no firm D call. CDR3 in amino acids: CASSDYRTNSPLHF. The CDR3, as DNA: TGTGCCAGTAGTGATTACAGAACAAATTCACCCCTCCACTTT.